Described below is a single T cell receptor beta chain sequence and its context. The antigen remains unidentified. This record belongs to a study of beta chain features in type 1 diabetes. Study-wide results and caveats: Moderate but significant shortening of TCRB CDR3s was recorded in all four CD4+ subsets from Type 1 diabetes patients. Junctions at VDJ sites from type 1 diabetes patients had fewer insertions and more deletions.

Isolated RNA was reverse transcribed in full, so expressed TCRB transcripts were sequenced. TCRdb's table, derived via immunoSEQ multiplex PCR, lists solely in-frame clones and lacks some. The sample has a few hundred thousand clones; roughly 13% are singletons. The CDR3 totals 15 residues. V was pared by 3 bases and J by 7 bases, with 18 bases between. This TCR derives from a woman aged 18-30 years with type 1 diabetes. The chain couples TRBV23-1 to TRBJ1-2; possibly TRBD1 for D (5 bases). TRBV23-1 is filed as an ORF, its function uncertain. Sequencing was done on a sample of naive CD4+ T cells from blood. This CDR3 reads CASSQVTGRYSGYTF. CDR3 sequence (DNA): TGCGCCAGCAGTCAGGTCACAGGAAGGTATTCTGGCTACACCTTC.